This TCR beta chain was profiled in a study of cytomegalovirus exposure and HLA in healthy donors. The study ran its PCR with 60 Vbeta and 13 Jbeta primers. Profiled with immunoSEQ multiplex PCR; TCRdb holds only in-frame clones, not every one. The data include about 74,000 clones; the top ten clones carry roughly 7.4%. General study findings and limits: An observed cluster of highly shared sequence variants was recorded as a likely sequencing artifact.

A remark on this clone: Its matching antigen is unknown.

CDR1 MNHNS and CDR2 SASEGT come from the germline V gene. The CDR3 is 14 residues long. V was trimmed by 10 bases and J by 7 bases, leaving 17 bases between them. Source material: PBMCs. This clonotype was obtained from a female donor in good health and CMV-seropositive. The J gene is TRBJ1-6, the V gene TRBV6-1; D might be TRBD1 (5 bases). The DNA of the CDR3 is TGTGCCACCAGCGACAGTTTGTGGAATTCACCCCTCCACTTT. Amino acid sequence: CATSDSLWNSPLHF.